This T cell receptor (beta chain) was identified during a study of blood T cell repertoires in COVID-19. Study summary: COVID-19 samples from acute and convalescent phases originated in the United States, Italy and Spain.

Recruitment covered about two dozen US areas and drew participants whose ages spanned roughly 18 to 100 years. Assignments of participants to cohorts depended upon their own reported clinical history. Original methodology: Estimation of nucleated cell counts relied on the amplification of reference gene primers. This table comes from immunoSEQ multiplex PCR, and its TCRdb copy is limited to in-frame clones, with some not included. V, J and clone size were drawn from that table, and D and trimming were deduced from the DNA. The profile covers 70,000 to 90,000 clones, with roughly 89% appearing a single time and roughly 1% taken by the ten largest. The sample was PBMCs or T cells enriched from blood (not recorded which). This TCR derives from a woman between 50 and 59 years old with acute COVID-19.

The CDR3 spells CSARVTEAFF. DNA for the CDR3: TGCAGTGCTCGGGTCACTGAAGCTTTCTTT. The rearrangement joins TRBV20-1 to TRBJ1-1; D is ambiguous. This CDR3 is built from 10 residues. The ends were cut back, 5 bases at V and 4 bases at J, with 5 bases in the middle. Germline loops: CDR1 DFQATT, CDR2 SNEGSKA (reference sequence).